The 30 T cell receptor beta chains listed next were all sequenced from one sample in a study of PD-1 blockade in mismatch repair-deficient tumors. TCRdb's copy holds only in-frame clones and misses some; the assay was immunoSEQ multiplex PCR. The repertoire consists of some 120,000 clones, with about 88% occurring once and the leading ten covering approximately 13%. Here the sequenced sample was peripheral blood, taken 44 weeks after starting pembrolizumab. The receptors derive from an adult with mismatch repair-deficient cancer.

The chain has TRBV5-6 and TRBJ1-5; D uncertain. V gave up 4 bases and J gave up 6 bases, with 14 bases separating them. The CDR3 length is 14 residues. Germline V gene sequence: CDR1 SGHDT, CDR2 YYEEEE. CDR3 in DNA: TGTGCCAGCAGCCGAGACCCAAGCGGTCAGCCCCAGCATTTT. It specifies CASSRDPSGQPQHF.

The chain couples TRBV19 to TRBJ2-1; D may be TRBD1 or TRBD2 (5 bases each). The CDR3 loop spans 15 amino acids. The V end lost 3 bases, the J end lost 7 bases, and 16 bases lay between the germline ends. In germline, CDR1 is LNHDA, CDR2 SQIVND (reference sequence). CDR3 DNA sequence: TGTGCCAGTAGTATCGGGGCAGGGATGGGAAATGAGCAGTTCTTC. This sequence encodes CASSIGAGMGNEQFF.

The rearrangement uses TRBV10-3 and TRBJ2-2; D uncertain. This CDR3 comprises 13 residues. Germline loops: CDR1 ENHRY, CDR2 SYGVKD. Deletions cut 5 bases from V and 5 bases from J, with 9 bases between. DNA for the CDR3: TGTGCCATCAGTCAGGAACTGACCGGGGAGCTGTTTTTT. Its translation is CAISQELTGELFF.

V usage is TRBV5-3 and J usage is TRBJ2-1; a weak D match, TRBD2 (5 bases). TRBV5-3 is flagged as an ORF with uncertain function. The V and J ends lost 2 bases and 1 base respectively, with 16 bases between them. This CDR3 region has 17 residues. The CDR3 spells CARSFFPGKRSYNEQFF. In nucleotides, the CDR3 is TGTGCCAGAAGCTTCTTTCCCGGGAAAAGGTCCTACAATGAGCAGTTCTTC.

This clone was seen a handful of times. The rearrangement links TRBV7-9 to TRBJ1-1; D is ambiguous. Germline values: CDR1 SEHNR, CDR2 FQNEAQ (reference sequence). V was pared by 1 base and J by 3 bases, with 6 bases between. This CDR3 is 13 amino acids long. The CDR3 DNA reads TGTGCCAGCAGCTTAGATCGGGACACTGAAGCTTTCTTT. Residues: CASSLDRDTEAFF.

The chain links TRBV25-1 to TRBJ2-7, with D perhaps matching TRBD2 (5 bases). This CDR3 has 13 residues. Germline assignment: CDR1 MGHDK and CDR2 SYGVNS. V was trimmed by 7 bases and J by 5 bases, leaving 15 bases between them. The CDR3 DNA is TGTGCCAGCACCGGGATAACTGTCGACGAGCAGTACTTC. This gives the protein CASTGITVDEQYF.

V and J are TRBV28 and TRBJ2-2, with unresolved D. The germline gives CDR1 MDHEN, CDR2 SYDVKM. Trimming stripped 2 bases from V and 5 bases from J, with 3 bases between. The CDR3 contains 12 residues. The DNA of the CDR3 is TGTGCCAGCAGTTTAGTTACCGGGGAGCTGTTTTTT. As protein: CASSLVTGELFF.

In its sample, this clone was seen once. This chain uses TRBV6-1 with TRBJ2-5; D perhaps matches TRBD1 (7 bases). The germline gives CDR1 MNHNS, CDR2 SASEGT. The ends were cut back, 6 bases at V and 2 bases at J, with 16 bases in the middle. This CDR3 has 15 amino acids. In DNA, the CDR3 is TGTGCCAGCAGCAGGGGGGACAGCAAGCAAGAGACCCAGTACTTC. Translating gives CASSRGDSKQETQYF.

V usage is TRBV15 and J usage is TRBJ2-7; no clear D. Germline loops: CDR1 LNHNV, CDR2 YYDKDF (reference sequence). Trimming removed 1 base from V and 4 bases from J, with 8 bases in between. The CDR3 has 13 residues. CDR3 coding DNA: TGTGCCACCAGCAGAGTAATTGGGTACGAGCAGTACTTC. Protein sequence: CATSRVIGYEQYF.

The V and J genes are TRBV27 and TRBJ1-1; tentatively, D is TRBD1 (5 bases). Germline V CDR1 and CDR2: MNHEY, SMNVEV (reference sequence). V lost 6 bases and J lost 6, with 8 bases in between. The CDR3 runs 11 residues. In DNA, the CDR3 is TGTGCCAGCAGACAGGCCGCTGAAGCTTTCTTT. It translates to CASRQAAEAFF.

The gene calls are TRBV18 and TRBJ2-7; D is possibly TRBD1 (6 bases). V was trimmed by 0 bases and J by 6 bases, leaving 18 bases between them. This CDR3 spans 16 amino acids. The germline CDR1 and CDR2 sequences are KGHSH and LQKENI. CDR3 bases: TGTGCCAGCTCACCACCGGGGGCAGACAGGACCATCGAGCAGTACTTC. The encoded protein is CASSPPGADRTIEQYF.

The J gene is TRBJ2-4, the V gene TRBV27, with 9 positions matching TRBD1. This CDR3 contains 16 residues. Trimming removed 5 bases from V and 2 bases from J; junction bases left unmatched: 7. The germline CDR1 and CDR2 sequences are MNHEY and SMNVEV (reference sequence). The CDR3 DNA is TGTGCCAGCAGTCCAAAACAGGGGGCGCCCAAAAACATTCAGTACTTC. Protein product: CASSPKQGAPKNIQYF.

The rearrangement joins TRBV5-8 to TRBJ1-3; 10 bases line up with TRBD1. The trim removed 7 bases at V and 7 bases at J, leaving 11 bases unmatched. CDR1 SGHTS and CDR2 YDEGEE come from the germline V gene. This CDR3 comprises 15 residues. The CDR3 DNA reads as TGTGCCAGCGGAGGGGACAGGGGCCGGTGGAACACCATATATTTT. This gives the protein CASGGDRGRWNTIYF.

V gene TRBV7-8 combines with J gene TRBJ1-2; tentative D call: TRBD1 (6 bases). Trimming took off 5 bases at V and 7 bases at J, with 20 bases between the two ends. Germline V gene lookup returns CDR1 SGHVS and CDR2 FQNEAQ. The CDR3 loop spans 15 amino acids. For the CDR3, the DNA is TGTGCCAGCAGCCCCTCAGCGCTAGGGGGAGGTGGCTACACCTTC. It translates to CASSPSALGGGGYTF.

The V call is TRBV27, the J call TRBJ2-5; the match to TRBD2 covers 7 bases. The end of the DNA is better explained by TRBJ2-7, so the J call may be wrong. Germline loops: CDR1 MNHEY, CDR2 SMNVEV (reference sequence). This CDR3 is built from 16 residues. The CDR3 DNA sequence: TGTGCCAGCAGTTTATGGGCGGGAGTTACCTCCTACGAGCAGTACTTC. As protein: CASSLWAGVTSYEQYF.

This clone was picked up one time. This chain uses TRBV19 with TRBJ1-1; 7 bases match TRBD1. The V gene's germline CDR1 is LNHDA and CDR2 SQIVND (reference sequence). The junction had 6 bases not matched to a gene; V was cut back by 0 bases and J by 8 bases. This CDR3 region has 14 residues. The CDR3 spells CASSIDGTALEAFF. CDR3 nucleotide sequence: TGTGCCAGTAGTATAGACGGGACAGCCCTAGAAGCTTTCTTT.

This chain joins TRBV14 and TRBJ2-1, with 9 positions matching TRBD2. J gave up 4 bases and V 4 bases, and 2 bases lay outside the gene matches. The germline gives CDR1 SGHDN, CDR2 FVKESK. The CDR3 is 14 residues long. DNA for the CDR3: TGTGCCAGCAGCCTAGCGGGAGTTTACAATGAGCAGTTCTTC. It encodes CASSLAGVYNEQFF.

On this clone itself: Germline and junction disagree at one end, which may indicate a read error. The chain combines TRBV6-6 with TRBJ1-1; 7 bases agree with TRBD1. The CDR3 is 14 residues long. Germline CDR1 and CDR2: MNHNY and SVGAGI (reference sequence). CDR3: CASNQQGLKTEAFF. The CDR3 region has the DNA TGTGCCAGCAATCAACAGGGGTTGAAGACTGAAGCTTTCTTT.

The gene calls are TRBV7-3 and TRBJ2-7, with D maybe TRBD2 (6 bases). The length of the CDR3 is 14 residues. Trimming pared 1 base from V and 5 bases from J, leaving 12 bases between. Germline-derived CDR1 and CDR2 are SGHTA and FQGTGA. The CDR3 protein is CASSLRGREDEQYF. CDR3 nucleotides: TGTGCCAGCAGCTTAAGGGGCAGGGAGGACGAGCAGTACTTC.

The CDR3: CASRYRDPFPGEQYF. The CDR3 DNA reads as TGTGCCAGCAGATACCGGGACCCTTTTCCGGGGGAGCAGTACTTC. V and J are TRBV5-6 and TRBJ2-7, with D possibly called TRBD1 or TRBD2 (5 bases each). Per germline, CDR1 SGHDT and CDR2 YYEEEE. The CDR3 totals 15 residues. V lost 5 bases and J lost 7, with 22 bases in between.

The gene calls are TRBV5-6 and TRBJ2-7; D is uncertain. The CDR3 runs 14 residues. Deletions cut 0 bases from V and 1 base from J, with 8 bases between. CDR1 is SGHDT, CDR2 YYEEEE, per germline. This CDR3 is CASSLGLPSYEQYF. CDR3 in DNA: TGTGCCAGCAGCTTGGGCCTTCCTTCCTACGAGCAGTACTTC.

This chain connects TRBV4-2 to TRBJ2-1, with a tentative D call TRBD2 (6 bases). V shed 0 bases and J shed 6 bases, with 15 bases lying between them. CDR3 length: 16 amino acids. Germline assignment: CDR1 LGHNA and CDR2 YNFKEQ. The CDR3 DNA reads TGTGCCAGCAGCCAAGATAGGGGAGGACTTGGCAATGAGCAGTTCTTC. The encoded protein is CASSQDRGGLGNEQFF.

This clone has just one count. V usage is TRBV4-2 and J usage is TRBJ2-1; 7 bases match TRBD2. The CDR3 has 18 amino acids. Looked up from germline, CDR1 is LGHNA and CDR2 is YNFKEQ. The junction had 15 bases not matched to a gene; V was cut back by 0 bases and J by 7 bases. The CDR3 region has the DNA TGTGCCAGCAGCCAAGATTTTTTCTTGTGGCGGGAGCGGAATGAGCAGTTCTTC. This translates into CASSQDFFLWRERNEQFF.

CDR3 region: CASSSLGQGAHEQYF. The CDR3 DNA sequence: TGTGCCAGCAGCTCCTTGGGACAGGGGGCCCACGAGCAGTACTTC. The chain recombines TRBV13 with TRBJ2-7; 12 bases map to TRBD1. The CDR3 length is 15 residues. V shed 4 bases and J 5 bases; nucleotides not matched to a gene: 6. From germline, CDR1 is PRHDT and CDR2 FYEKMQ (reference sequence).

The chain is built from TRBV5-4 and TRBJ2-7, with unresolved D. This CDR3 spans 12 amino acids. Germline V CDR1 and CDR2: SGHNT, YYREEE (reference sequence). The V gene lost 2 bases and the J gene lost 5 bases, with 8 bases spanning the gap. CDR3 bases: TGTGCCAGCAGCTTTTCGGCGGACGAGCAGTACTTC. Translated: CASSFSADEQYF. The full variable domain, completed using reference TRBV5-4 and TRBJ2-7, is ETGVTQSPTHLIKTRGQQVTLRCSSQSGHNTVSWYQQALGQGPQFIFQYYREEENGRGNFPPRFSGLQFPNYSSELNVNALELDDSALYLCASSFSADEQYFGPGTRLTVT.

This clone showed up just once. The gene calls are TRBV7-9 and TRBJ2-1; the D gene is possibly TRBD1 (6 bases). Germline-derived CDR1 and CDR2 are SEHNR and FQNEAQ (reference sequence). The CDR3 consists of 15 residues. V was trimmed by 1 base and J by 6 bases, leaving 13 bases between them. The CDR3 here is CASSLELVGANEQFF. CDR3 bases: TGTGCCAGCAGCTTAGAACTAGTGGGGGCCAATGAGCAGTTCTTC.

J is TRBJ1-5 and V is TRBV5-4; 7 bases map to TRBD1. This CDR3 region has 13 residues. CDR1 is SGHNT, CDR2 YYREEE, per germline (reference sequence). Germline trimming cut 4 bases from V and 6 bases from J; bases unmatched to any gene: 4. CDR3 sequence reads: CASSPTGVQPQHF. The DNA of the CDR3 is TGTGCCAGCAGCCCAACAGGGGTTCAGCCCCAGCATTTT.

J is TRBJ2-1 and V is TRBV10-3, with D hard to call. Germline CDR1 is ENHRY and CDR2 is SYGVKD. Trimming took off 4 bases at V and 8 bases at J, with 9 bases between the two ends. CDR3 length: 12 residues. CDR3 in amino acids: CAISVGEDEQFF. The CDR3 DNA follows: TGTGCCATCAGTGTTGGAGAGGATGAGCAGTTCTTC.

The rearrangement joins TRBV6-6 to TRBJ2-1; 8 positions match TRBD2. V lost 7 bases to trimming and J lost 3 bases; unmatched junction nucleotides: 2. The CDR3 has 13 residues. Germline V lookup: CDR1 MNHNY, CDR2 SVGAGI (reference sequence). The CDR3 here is CASKGTSYNEQFF. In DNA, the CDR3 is TGTGCCAGCAAAGGGACTAGCTACAATGAGCAGTTCTTC.

The chain's CDR3 is CASSQGRPKNTEAFF. DNA of the CDR3: TGCGCCAGCAGTCAAGGCCGACCCAAGAACACTGAAGCTTTCTTT. This sequence joins TRBV23-1 and TRBJ1-1; D not certain. TRBV23-1 is reported as an ORF; its role is uncertain. V lost 2 bases and J 1 base, leaving 11 bases between the germline ends. The CDR3 loop spans 15 amino acids.